These T cell receptor beta chains were read from a single sample in a study of T cell responses to AZD1222 COVID-19 vaccine. Some clones are missing from TCRdb's copy, which holds only in-frame ones; the method was immunoSEQ multiplex PCR. The sample holds about 130,000 clones, 80% to 95% seen once. Sequencing used peripheral blood, obtained 28 days after the second AZD1222 dose. The receptors were sampled from an adult who received the AZD1222 COVID-19 vaccine. CDR3s include the opening cysteine and the closing phenylalanine or tryptophan. D genes are given only for firm matches. Only part of the rows carry a size: once, few, many, or a class if the clone is expanded.

length: 14; D: TRBD1; J: TRBJ2-7; V: TRBV7-2; size: -; DNA: TGTGCCAGCAGCTTCAGGGGGTCCTACTACGAGCAGTACTTC; CDR3: CASSFRGSYYEQYF
length: 13; D: -; J: TRBJ1-2; V: TRBV5-4; size: -; DNA: TGTGCCAGCAGCCGAGACAGCTACTATGGCTACACCTTC; CDR3: CASSRDSYYGYTF
length: 14; D: -; J: TRBJ1-6; V: TRBV30; size: -; DNA: TGTGCCTGGAGTGTAACGGCTTACTATTCACCCCTCCACTTT; CDR3: CAWSVTAYYSPLHF
length: 13; D: -; J: TRBJ2-2; V: TRBV4-1; size: -; DNA: TGCGCCGCAGGCGAGGGAAATACCGGGGAGCTGTTTTTT; CDR3: CAAGEGNTGELFF
length: 15; D: TRBD1; J: TRBJ2-7; V: TRBV5-1; size: -; DNA: TGCGCCAGCAGCTTGACCGGACAGGCGCGCTACGAGCAGTACTTC; CDR3: CASSLTGQARYEQYF
length: 18; D: TRBD1; J: TRBJ2-6; V: TRBV5-5; size: -; DNA: TGTGCCAGCAGCTTTAGACAGGGCGAATCCTCTGGGGCCAACGTCCTGACTTTC; CDR3: CASSFRQGESSGANVLTF
length: 13; D: TRBD1; J: TRBJ1-1; V: TRBV30; size: -; DNA: TGTGCCTGGACCAGGGGGTGGTACACTGAAGCTTTCTTT; CDR3: CAWTRGWYTEAFF
length: 15; D: TRBD2; J: TRBJ2-7; V: TRBV7-2; size: -; DNA: TGTGCCAGCAGCTTGTCTAGCGGGCTCTCCTACGAGCAGTACTTC; CDR3: CASSLSSGLSYEQYF
length: 16; D: -; J: TRBJ1-2; V: TRBV4-3; size: once; DNA: TGCGCCAGCAGCCAAGATCAAGTGAGTCTCGGGGATGGCTACACCTTC; CDR3: CASSQDQVSLGDGYTF
length: 14; D: -; J: TRBJ1-5; V: TRBV19; size: few; DNA: TGTGCCAGTAGTACCGACAGGATAGATCAGCCCCAGCATTTT; CDR3: CASSTDRIDQPQHF
length: 18; D: TRBD1; J: TRBJ1-2; V: TRBV4-1; size: -; DNA: TGCGCCAGCAGCCAAGGAGTCCTAACCGGGACAGGGTTCTCTGGCTACACCTTC; CDR3: CASSQGVLTGTGFSGYTF
length: 17; D: -; J: TRBJ2-3; V: TRBV7-9; size: -; DNA: TGTGCCAGCAGCTTATACAGAGCGGGCGGAGGCACAGATACGCAGTATTTT; CDR3: CASSLYRAGGGTDTQYF
length: 14; D: TRBD1; J: TRBJ1-3; V: TRBV30; size: -; DNA: TGTGCCTGGACCGACCGGACAGGGAGTAACACCATATATTTT; CDR3: CAWTDRTGSNTIYF
length: 15; D: -; J: TRBJ1-2; V: TRBV7-9; size: -; DNA: TGTGCCAGCAGCCTACTTATGACAGGAAGCTATGGCTACACCTTC; CDR3: CASSLLMTGSYGYTF
length: 15; D: -; J: TRBJ1-5; V: TRBV27; size: -; DNA: TGTGCCAGCAGTCCTACGATCGCCAGGAATCAGCCCCAGCATTTT; CDR3: CASSPTIARNQPQHF
length: 15; D: -; J: TRBJ1-5; V: TRBV19; size: -; DNA: TGTGCCAGTAGTATCTACAGTTCAAGCAATCAGCCCCAGCATTTT; CDR3: CASSIYSSSNQPQHF
length: 13; D: -; J: TRBJ1-6; V: TRBV10-3; size: -; DNA: TGTGCCATCAGTGTAGTATTGGATTCACCCCTCCACTTT; CDR3: CAISVVLDSPLHF
length: 15; D: -; J: TRBJ1-5; V: TRBV19; size: -; DNA: TGTGCCAGTAGTATAGCGAGTTCGAGCAATCAGCCCCAGCATTTT; CDR3: CASSIASSSNQPQHF
length: 13; D: -; J: TRBJ1-1; V: TRBV19; size: -; DNA: TGTGCCAGTAGTCTCAGTCCGACGGCTGAAGCTTTCTTT; CDR3: CASSLSPTAEAFF
length: 13; D: -; J: TRBJ2-2; V: TRBV28; size: -; DNA: TGTGCCAGCAGCCAACTCGGGACCGGGGAGCTGTTTTTT; CDR3: CASSQLGTGELFF
length: 14; D: -; J: TRBJ2-3; V: TRBV27; size: -; DNA: TGTGCCAGCAACCCCCCGGGGACCCCAGATACGCAGTATTTT; CDR3: CASNPPGTPDTQYF
length: 15; D: TRBD1; J: TRBJ1-5; V: TRBV19; size: -; DNA: TGTGCCAGTAGTATGAACCCAGGGGGGGCGCAGCCCCAGCATTTT; CDR3: CASSMNPGGAQPQHF
length: 15; D: TRBD2; J: TRBJ2-3; V: TRBV9; size: -; DNA: TGTGCCAGCAGCCCAACTAGCGGGAGCACAGATACGCAGTATTTT; CDR3: CASSPTSGSTDTQYF
length: 11; D: TRBD1; J: TRBJ1-2; V: TRBV12-3/TRBV12-4; size: -; DNA: TGTGCCAGCAGTAGGACAGGGGGCTGCACCTTC; CDR3: CASSRTGGCTF
length: 10; D: -; J: TRBJ2-3; V: TRBV20-1; size: -; DNA: TGCAGTGCATACGTGGATACGCAGTATTTT; CDR3: CSAYVDTQYF
length: 15; D: TRBD1; J: TRBJ1-2; V: TRBV19; size: once; DNA: TGTGCCAGTATTGACAGGGGGCGCATCTCGATTGGCTACACCTTC; CDR3: CASIDRGRISIGYTF
length: 16; D: TRBD1; J: TRBJ1-5; V: TRBV28; size: few; DNA: TGTGCCAGCAGTCGAAGCGACAGGGTTCTTGGCCAGCCCCAGCATTTT; CDR3: CASSRSDRVLGQPQHF
length: 12; D: -; J: TRBJ2-7; V: TRBV5-1; size: many; DNA: TGCGCCAGCAGCGGGTTTGTCAACGAGCAGTACTTC; CDR3: CASSGFVNEQYF
length: 14; D: TRBD1; J: TRBJ1-4; V: TRBV18; size: once; DNA: TGTGCCAGCCAACGGGACAGGAGAGATGAAAAACTGTTTTTT; CDR3: CASQRDRRDEKLFF
length: 15; D: TRBD1; J: TRBJ2-1; V: TRBV10-1; size: -; DNA: TGCGCCAGCAGTGACGGTGGCAGGGGGTACAATGAGCAGTTCTTC; CDR3: CASSDGGRGYNEQFF
length: 14; D: -; J: TRBJ1-1; V: TRBV7-9; size: -; DNA: TGTGCCAGCAGCTTATTGGCCCAGAACACTGAAGCTTTCTTT; CDR3: CASSLLAQNTEAFF
length: 13; D: -; J: TRBJ1-2; V: TRBV9; size: -; DNA: TGTGCCAGCAGCGTAGCGGGATTTTATGGCTACACCTTC; CDR3: CASSVAGFYGYTF
length: 14; D: -; J: TRBJ2-5; V: TRBV9; size: -; DNA: TGTGCCAGCAGCGTAGCTGGGTTCGCAGAGACCCAGTACTTC; CDR3: CASSVAGFAETQYF
length: 16; D: TRBD1; J: TRBJ1-3; V: TRBV7-2; size: -; DNA: TGTGCCAGCAGCCTGGTCGGCAGGGGGGCTGGAAACACCATATATTTT; CDR3: CASSLVGRGAGNTIYF
length: 16; D: TRBD2; J: TRBJ2-7; V: TRBV7-2; size: -; DNA: TGTGCCAGCAGCTTAGTCTGGCTAGCGGGAGTCAACGAGCAGTACTTC; CDR3: CASSLVWLAGVNEQYF
length: 17; D: TRBD1; J: TRBJ2-5; V: TRBV10-3; size: -; DNA: TGTGCCACCCTCCCGGGGCCCGGGACAGGGGTCGCGGAGACCCAGTACTTC; CDR3: CATLPGPGTGVAETQYF
length: 18; D: TRBD2; J: TRBJ2-1; V: TRBV19; size: -; DNA: TGTGCCAGTCCAAGTGAGGACCAGCGGGAGGGCCGGTGTGATGAGCAGTTCTTC; CDR3: CASPSEDQREGRCDEQFF
length: 15; D: TRBD2; J: TRBJ2-7; V: TRBV10-3; size: -; DNA: TGTGCCACCCACTCGGCTAGCGGGAGGGCCTACGAGCAGTACTTC; CDR3: CATHSASGRAYEQYF
length: 15; D: TRBD1; J: TRBJ1-2; V: TRBV2; size: -; DNA: TGTGCCAGCAGCTATAGGACAGGGACGTCCTATGGCTACACCTTC; CDR3: CASSYRTGTSYGYTF
length: 17; D: -; J: TRBJ1-1; V: TRBV4-3; size: -; DNA: TGCGCCAGCAGCCAAGATTACGGCTATGGTTGGGACACTGAAGCTTTCTTT; CDR3: CASSQDYGYGWDTEAFF
length: 17; D: -; J: TRBJ2-1; V: TRBV5-1; size: -; DNA: TGCGCCAGCAGCCCCATCTCGCTAGCTTTTGCGTACAATGAGCAGTTCTTC; CDR3: CASSPISLAFAYNEQFF
length: 15; D: -; J: TRBJ2-4; V: TRBV7-2; size: -; DNA: TGTGCCAGCAGCCCCTACAGGGGGGGGACTAGCCCACAGTACTTC; CDR3: CASSPYRGGTSPQYF
length: 13; D: -; J: TRBJ2-5; V: TRBV12-3/TRBV12-4; size: -; DNA: TGTGCCAGCAGTCTTCAGGGGCGAGAGACCCAGTACTTC; CDR3: CASSLQGRETQYF
length: 16; D: -; J: TRBJ1-6; V: TRBV4-1; size: -; DNA: TGCGCCAGCAGCCAAGTCGTAGGCAGGGTCGAATCACCCCTCCACTTT; CDR3: CASSQVVGRVESPLHF
length: 14; D: -; J: TRBJ1-6; V: TRBV5-8; size: -; DNA: TGTGCCAGCAGCTTTCAATGGGCTAATTCACCCCTCCACTTT; CDR3: CASSFQWANSPLHF
length: 16; D: -; J: TRBJ2-1; V: TRBV27; size: -; DNA: TGTGCCAGCAGTCTCGAGACTCGTAGCTCCTACAATGAGCAGTTCTTC; CDR3: CASSLETRSSYNEQFF
length: 18; D: TRBD2; J: TRBJ2-6; V: TRBV24-1; size: -; DNA: TGTGCCACCAGTGCCAAACTAGCGGGAGAGGCTGGGGCCAACGTCCTGACTTTC; CDR3: CATSAKLAGEAGANVLTF
length: 16; D: -; J: TRBJ1-1; V: TRBV7-2; size: -; DNA: TGTGCCAGCAGCTTAGGGATCAGGGTGATGAACACTGAAGCTTTCTTT; CDR3: CASSLGIRVMNTEAFF
length: 18; D: -; J: TRBJ2-4; V: TRBV14; size: -; DNA: TGTGCCAGCAGCAGAGGCCGGCAGACTAGGTTGGCCAAAAACATTCAGTACTTC; CDR3: CASSRGRQTRLAKNIQYF
length: 16; D: -; J: TRBJ1-6; V: TRBV7-9; size: -; DNA: TGTGCCAGCAGCAAGGACCGAGGCTCCTATAATTCACCCCTCCACTTT; CDR3: CASSKDRGSYNSPLHF
length: 15; D: -; J: TRBJ2-1; V: TRBV7-9; size: once; DNA: TGTGCCAGCAGCTTAATCAGCGGCTCCTACAATGAGCAGTTCTTC; CDR3: CASSLISGSYNEQFF
length: 16; D: TRBD1; J: TRBJ1-6; V: TRBV27; size: -; DNA: TGTGCCAGCAGTGACAGGGGCGATGTGGGTAATTCACCCCTCCACTTT; CDR3: CASSDRGDVGNSPLHF
length: 16; D: -; J: TRBJ1-5; V: TRBV27; size: -; DNA: TGTGCCAGCAGAACAGGGAGCCTTATCGGCAATCAGCCCCAGCATTTT; CDR3: CASRTGSLIGNQPQHF
length: 16; D: -; J: TRBJ2-2; V: TRBV19; size: -; DNA: TGTGCCAGTAGTATAGTGGGCAGGGGATTCACCGGGGAGCTGTTTTTT; CDR3: CASSIVGRGFTGELFF
length: 16; D: -; J: TRBJ2-1; V: TRBV5-1; size: -; DNA: TGCGCCAGCAGCTTGGGAGGTGGGGGGAACTACAATGAGCAGTTCTTC; CDR3: CASSLGGGGNYNEQFF
length: 14; D: -; J: TRBJ2-7; V: TRBV27; size: -; DNA: TGTGCCAGCAGTTTACCAGGGGGGACGGAAGAGCAGTACTTC; CDR3: CASSLPGGTEEQYF